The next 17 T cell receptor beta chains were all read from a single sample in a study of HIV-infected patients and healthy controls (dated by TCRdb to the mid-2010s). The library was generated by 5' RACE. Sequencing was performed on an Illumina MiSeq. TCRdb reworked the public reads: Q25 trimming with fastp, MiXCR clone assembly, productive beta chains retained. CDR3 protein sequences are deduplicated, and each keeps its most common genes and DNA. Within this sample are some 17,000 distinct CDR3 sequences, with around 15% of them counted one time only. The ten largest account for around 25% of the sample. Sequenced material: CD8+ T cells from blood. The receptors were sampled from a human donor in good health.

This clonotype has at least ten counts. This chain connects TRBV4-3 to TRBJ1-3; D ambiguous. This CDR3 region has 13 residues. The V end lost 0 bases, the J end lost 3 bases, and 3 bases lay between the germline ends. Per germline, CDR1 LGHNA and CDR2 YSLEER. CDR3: CASSQDYGNTIYF. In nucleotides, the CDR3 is TGCGCCAGCAGCCAAGATTATGGAAACACCATATATTTT.

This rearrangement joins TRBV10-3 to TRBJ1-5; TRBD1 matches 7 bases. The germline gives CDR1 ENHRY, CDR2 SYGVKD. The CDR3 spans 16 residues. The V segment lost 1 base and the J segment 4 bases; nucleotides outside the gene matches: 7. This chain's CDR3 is CAISEWTRDRNQPQHF. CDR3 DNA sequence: TGTGCCATCAGTGAGTGGACAAGGGACAGAAATCAGCCCCAGCATTTT.

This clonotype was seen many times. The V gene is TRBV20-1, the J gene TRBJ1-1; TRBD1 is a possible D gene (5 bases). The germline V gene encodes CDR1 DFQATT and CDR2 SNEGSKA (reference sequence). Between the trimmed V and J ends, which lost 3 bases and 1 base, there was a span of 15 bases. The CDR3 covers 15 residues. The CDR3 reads CSASPPGLKNTEAFF. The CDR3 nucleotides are TGCAGTGCTAGTCCCCCGGGACTCAAGAACACTGAAGCTTTCTTT.

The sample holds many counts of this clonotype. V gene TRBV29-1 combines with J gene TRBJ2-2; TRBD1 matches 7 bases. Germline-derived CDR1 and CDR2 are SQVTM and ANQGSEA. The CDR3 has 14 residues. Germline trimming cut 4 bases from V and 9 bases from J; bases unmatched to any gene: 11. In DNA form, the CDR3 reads TGCAGCGTTGTGGGACAGAATTCGGGGAGGGAGCTGTTTTTT. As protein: CSVVGQNSGRELFF.

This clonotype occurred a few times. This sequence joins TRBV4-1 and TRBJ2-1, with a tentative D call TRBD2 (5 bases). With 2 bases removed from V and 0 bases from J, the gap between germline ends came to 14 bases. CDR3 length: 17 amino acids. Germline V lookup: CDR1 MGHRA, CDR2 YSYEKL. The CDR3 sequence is CASSQTPAGSSYNEQFF. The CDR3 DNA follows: TGCGCCAGCAGCCAAACCCCCGCTGGGAGCTCCTACAATGAGCAGTTCTTC.

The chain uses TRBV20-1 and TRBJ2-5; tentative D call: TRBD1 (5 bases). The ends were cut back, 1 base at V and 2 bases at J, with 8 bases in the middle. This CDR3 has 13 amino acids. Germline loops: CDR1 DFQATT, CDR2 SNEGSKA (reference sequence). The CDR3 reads CSARVDSQETQYF. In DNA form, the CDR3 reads TGCAGTGCTAGAGTAGACAGTCAAGAGACCCAGTACTTC.

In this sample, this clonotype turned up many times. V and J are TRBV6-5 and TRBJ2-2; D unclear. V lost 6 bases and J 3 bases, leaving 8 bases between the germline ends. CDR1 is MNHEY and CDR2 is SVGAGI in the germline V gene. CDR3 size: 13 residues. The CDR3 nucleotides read TGTGCCAGCAGCCTAACAGACACCGGGGAGCTGTTTTTT. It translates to CASSLTDTGELFF.

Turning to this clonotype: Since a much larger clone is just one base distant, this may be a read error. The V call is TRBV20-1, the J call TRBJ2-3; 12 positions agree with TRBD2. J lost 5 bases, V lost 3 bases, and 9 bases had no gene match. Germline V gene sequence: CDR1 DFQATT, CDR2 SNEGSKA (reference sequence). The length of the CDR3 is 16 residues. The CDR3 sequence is CSASPPLAGGGDTQYF. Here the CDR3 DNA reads TGCAGTGCTAGCCCCCCCCTAGCGGGGGGGGGAGATACGCAGTATTTT.

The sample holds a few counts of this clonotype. CDR3 protein: CSVPQGPYGYTF. In nucleotides, the CDR3 is TGCAGCGTTCCACAGGGCCCCTATGGCTACACCTTC. The chain couples TRBV29-1 to TRBJ1-2; a weak D match, TRBD1 (6 bases). Germline V lookup: CDR1 SQVTM, CDR2 ANQGSEA. The CDR3 contains 12 residues. V was cut by 5 bases and J by 4 bases, with 11 bases left in between. The full variable domain, in which reference TRBV29-1 and TRBJ1-2 provide the parts outside the CDR3, is SAVISQKPSRDICQRGTSLTIQCQVDSQVTMMFWYRQQPGQSLTLIATANQGSEATYESGFVIDKFPISRPNLTFSTLTVSNMSPEDSSIYLCSVPQGPYGYTFGSGTRLTVV.

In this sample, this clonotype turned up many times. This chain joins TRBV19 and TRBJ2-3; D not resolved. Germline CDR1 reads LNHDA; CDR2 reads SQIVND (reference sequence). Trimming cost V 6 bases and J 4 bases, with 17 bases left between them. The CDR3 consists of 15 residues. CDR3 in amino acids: CASSPLPSGADTQYF. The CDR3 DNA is TGTGCCAGTAGCCCCCTACCTTCTGGGGCAGATACGCAGTATTTT.

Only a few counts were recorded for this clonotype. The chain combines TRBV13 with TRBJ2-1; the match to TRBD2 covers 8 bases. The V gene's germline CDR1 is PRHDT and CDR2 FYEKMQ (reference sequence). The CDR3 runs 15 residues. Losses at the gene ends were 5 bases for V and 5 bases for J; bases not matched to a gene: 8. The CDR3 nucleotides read TGTGCCAGCAGCGCCCCGGCGGGGGGAGACAATGAGCAGTTCTTC. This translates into CASSAPAGGDNEQFF.

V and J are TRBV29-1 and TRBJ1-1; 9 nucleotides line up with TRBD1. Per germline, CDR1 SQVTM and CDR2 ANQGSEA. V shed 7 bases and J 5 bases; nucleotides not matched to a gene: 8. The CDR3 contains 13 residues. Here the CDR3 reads CSAMTGGRTEAFF. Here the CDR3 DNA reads TGCAGCGCCATGACAGGGGGTAGGACTGAAGCTTTCTTT.

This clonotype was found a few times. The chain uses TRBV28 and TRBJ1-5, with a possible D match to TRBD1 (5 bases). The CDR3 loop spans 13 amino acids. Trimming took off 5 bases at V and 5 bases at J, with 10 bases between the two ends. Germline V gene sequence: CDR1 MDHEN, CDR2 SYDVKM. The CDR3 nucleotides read TGTGCCAGCAGTGACAGTGGGGATCAGCCCCAGCATTTT. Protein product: CASSDSGDQPQHF.

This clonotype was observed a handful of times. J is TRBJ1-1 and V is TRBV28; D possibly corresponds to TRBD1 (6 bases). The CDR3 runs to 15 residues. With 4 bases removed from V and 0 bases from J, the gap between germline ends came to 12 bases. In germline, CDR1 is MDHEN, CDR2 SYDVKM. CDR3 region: CASSYGGLVNTEAFF. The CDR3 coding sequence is TGTGCCAGCAGTTACGGGGGGCTCGTGAACACTGAAGCTTTCTTT.

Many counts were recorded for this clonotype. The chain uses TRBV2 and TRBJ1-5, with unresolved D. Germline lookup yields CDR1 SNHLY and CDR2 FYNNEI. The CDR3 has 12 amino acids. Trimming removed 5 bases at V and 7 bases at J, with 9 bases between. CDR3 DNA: TGTGCCAGCAGTTCGGGTGGGCAGCCCCAGCATTTT. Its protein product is CASSSGGQPQHF.

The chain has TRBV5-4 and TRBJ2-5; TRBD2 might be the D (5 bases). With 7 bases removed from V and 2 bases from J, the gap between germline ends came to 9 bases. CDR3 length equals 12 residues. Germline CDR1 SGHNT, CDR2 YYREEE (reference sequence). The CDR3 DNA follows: TGTGCCAGCTCGGACTTACAAGAGACCCAGTACTTC. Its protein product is CASSDLQETQYF. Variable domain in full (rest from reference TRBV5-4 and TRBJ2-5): ETGVTQSPTHLIKTRGQQVTLRCSSQSGHNTVSWYQQALGQGPQFIFQYYREEENGRGNFPPRFSGLQFPNYSSELNVNALELDDSALYLCASSDLQETQYFGPGTRLLVL.

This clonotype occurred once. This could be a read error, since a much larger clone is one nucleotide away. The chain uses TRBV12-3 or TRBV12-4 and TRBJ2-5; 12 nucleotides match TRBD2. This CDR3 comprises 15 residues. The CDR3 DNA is TGTGCCAGCAGTTGGACTAGCGGGATTTTAGAGACCGAGTACTTC. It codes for CASSWTSGILETEYF.